The rows below give T cell receptor beta chains drawn from one sample of a study of shared clonotypes between healthy human individuals. TCRdb keeps only in-frame clones here, not all; method: immunoSEQ multiplex PCR. This sample carries 1.4 million or so clones, 98% of them seen once, and the ten largest clones take roughly 0.35%. The sequenced sample was naive CD4+ T cells sorted from blood. These receptors all come from a man aged 30 to 39 in good health. Each CDR3 is given with its conserved first and last residue. Each record gives: clone size, V gene, J gene, D gene, CDR3 protein, CDR3 DNA. A D gene is named only where the DNA matches it firmly. Rows may omit the clone size; those that give it use once, few, many or a size class.

>once|TRBV4-1|TRBJ1-1|NA
CASSKDTPPNTEAFF
TGCGCCAGCAGCAAGGACACCCCGCCGAACACTGAAGCTTTCTTT
>NA|TRBV14|TRBJ2-7|NA
CASSPRDPSYEQYF
TGTGCCAGCAGCCCCCGGGACCCATCCTACGAGCAGTACTTC
>NA|TRBV7-9|TRBJ2-1|TRBD2
CASSPRRGGGSAGYNEQFF
TGTGCCAGCAGCCCTAGGAGGGGAGGCGGGAGTGCGGGCTACAATGAGCAGTTCTTC
>NA|TRBV7-9|TRBJ1-5|NA
CASSLGGVDQPQHF
TGTGCCAGCAGCTTAGGAGGAGTGGATCAGCCCCAGCATTTT
>NA|TRBV9|TRBJ1-1|NA
CASSVAREGAEAFF
TGTGCCAGCAGCGTAGCTCGAGAGGGGGCTGAAGCTTTCTTT
>NA|TRBV28|TRBJ2-7|NA
CASSLVGSSYEQYF
TGTGCCAGCAGTTTGGTTGGCAGTTCCTACGAGCAGTACTTC
>NA|TRBV15|TRBJ1-2|NA
CATSRAQAHYGYTF
TGTGCCACCAGCAGAGCACAGGCCCACTATGGCTACACCTTC
>NA|TRBV28|TRBJ2-7|NA
CASSPPASYEQYF
TGTGCCAGCAGCCCCCCAGCCTCCTACGAGCAGTACTTC
>NA|TRBV6-5|TRBJ2-7|NA
CASGMWTGRAYEQYF
TGTGCCAGCGGCATGTGGACAGGGAGGGCCTACGAGCAGTACTTC
>NA|TRBV7-2|TRBJ1-2|NA
CASSLSIIGLGNYGYTF
TGTGCCAGCAGCTTATCAATAATCGGGTTGGGTAACTATGGCTACACCTTC
>NA|TRBV5-4|TRBJ2-5|NA
CASSKRGEQETQYF
TGTGCCAGCAGCAAACGGGGTGAGCAAGAGACCCAGTACTTC
>once|TRBV7-2|TRBJ2-7|NA
CASSLVAYEQYF
TGTGCCAGCAGCTTAGTGGCCTACGAGCAGTACTTC
>NA|TRBV23-1|TRBJ2-5|NA
CASPQLGGALGETQYF
TGCGCCAGCCCCCAATTGGGGGGGGCCCTGGGAGAGACCCAGTACTTC
>NA|TRBV23-1|TRBJ2-2|NA
CASSGRLNTGELFF
TGCGCCAGCAGCGGTCGGCTGAACACCGGGGAGCTGTTTTTT
>NA|TRBV28|TRBJ2-3|NA
CASSSASRLADTQYF
TGTGCCAGCAGCTCGGCTTCACGGCTCGCAGATACGCAGTATTTT
>NA|TRBV7-9|TRBJ2-7|TRBD1
CASSPGGQVMSSYEQYF
TGTGCCAGCAGCCCAGGGGGACAAGTAATGAGCTCCTACGAGCAGTACTTC
>NA|TRBV10-1|TRBJ1-5|NA
CASSQEGENSNQPQHF
TGCGCCAGCAGCCAAGAGGGGGAAAATAGCAATCAGCCCCAGCATTTT
>NA|TRBV14|TRBJ2-2|NA
CASSQERRGATGELFF
TGTGCCAGCAGCCAAGAGCGGCGGGGAGCGACCGGGGAGCTGTTTTTT
>NA|TRBV28|TRBJ2-3|NA
CASSLPSTDTQYF
TGTGCCAGCAGTTTACCTTCAACAGATACGCAGTATTTT
>NA|TRBV18|TRBJ2-1|TRBD1
CASSPPLGQGKEEQFF
TGTGCCAGCTCACCACCGTTGGGACAGGGAAAGGAAGAGCAGTTCTTC
>NA|TRBV18|TRBJ2-7|NA
CASSPPGRRGYEQYF
TGTGCCAGCTCACCACCGGGGAGACGGGGGTACGAGCAGTACTTC
>NA|TRBV5-1|TRBJ2-7|TRBD1
CASNPRGGSSYEQYF
TGCGCCAGCAATCCGAGAGGGGGCTCCTCCTACGAGCAGTACTTC
>NA|TRBV5-1|TRBJ2-5|NA
CASSTGAGSLGETQYF
TGCGCCAGCAGCACGGGTGCTGGGAGTTTGGGAGAGACCCAGTACTTC
>NA|TRBV5-1|TRBJ2-1|NA
CASSLEGAEQFF
TGCGCCAGCAGCTTGGAAGGGGCAGAGCAGTTCTTC
>NA|TRBV2|TRBJ1-2|NA
CASSEGAYGYTF
TGTGCCAGCAGTGAGGGGGCCTATGGCTACACCTTC
>NA|TRBV5-4|TRBJ2-7|TRBD1
CASSPDKTGAYEQYF
TGTGCCAGCAGCCCCGATAAGACAGGGGCCTACGAGCAGTACTTC
>few|TRBV7-3|TRBJ1-2|TRBD1
CASSLGQGYGYTF
TGTGCCAGCAGCTTGGGACAGGGATATGGCTACACCTTC
>NA|TRBV9|TRBJ2-3|NA
CASSVVGQHTDTQYF
TGTGCCAGCAGCGTAGTTGGACAGCACACAGATACGCAGTATTTT
>NA|TRBV9|TRBJ1-1|NA
CASSLLVGNTEAFF
TGTGCCAGCAGCCTACTCGTCGGGAACACTGAAGCTTTCTTT
>NA|TRBV18|TRBJ1-1|TRBD1
CASSPGQGAIEAFF
TGTGCCAGCTCACCGGGACAGGGGGCAATTGAAGCTTTCTTT
>NA|TRBV9|TRBJ2-7|TRBD1
CASSIGQGDREQYF
TGTGCCAGCAGCATTGGACAGGGGGACCGCGAGCAGTACTTC
>NA|TRBV5-6|TRBJ2-1|TRBD2
CASSLGLAGGPGLYNEQFF
TGTGCCAGCAGCTTGGGGTTAGCGGGAGGGCCGGGGCTATACAATGAGCAGTTCTTC
>NA|TRBV9|TRBJ2-7|TRBD2
CASSVGLAATYEQYF
TGTGCCAGCAGCGTAGGACTAGCGGCTACCTACGAGCAGTACTTC
>NA|TRBV25-1|TRBJ1-5|NA
CASQDGFSNQPQHF
TGTGCCAGCCAGGACGGGTTTAGCAATCAGCCCCAGCATTTT
>NA|TRBV7-2|TRBJ2-7|NA
CASSLVPGLKGEQYF
TGTGCCAGCAGCTTAGTCCCCGGTCTCAAGGGCGAGCAGTACTTC
>NA|TRBV6-5|TRBJ2-2|NA
CASTKGGRPGELFF
TGTGCCAGCACCAAGGGTGGGAGGCCCGGGGAGCTGTTTTTT